Presented here are 21 T cell receptor beta chains from one specimen sequenced in a study of response to subunit inactivated influenza vaccine. TCRdb reprocessed the RT-PCR reads with MiXCR, giving one entry per CDR3 protein. Of hundreds of thousands of distinct CDR3 sequences listed, 12% to 15% are singletons. This sample comprised PBMCs from blood, obtained around 14 days before vaccination. Source of these receptors: a man aged 50 to 59 who received an inactivated influenza vaccine.

This clonotype came up a few times. The chain carries TRBV4-2 and TRBJ2-1, with 8 bases fitting TRBD2. Germline CDR1 LGHNA, CDR2 YNFKEQ. V shed 4 bases, J shed 9 bases, and the junction held 17 bases outside the gene matches. The CDR3 covers 17 residues. The DNA for the CDR3 is TGTGCCAGCAGCCCAAGCGCGTCGGGGGGGGGTCCAGCTGAGCAGTTCTTC. Protein sequence: CASSPSASGGGPAEQFF.

This clonotype was observed a handful of times. The rearrangement joins TRBV20-1 to TRBJ1-5; no reliable D call. The CDR3 totals 14 residues. V lost 0 bases and J 9 bases, leaving 15 bases between the germline ends. The germline V gene encodes CDR1 DFQATT and CDR2 SNEGSKA (reference sequence). CDR3: CSARDHPAEGPQHF. CDR3 nucleotides: TGCAGTGCTAGAGATCACCCCGCAGAAGGGCCCCAGCATTTT.

The chain joins TRBV19 to TRBJ2-1; D uncertain. Per the germline V gene, CDR1 is LNHDA and CDR2 is SQIVND (reference sequence). CDR3 length: 15 amino acids. Trimming shortened V by 5 bases and J by 0 bases, and 11 bases separated the two germline ends. CDR3 loop: CASSQSMSSYNEQFF. The CDR3 DNA reads TGTGCCAGTAGTCAGAGCATGAGCTCCTACAATGAGCAGTTCTTC.

Points on this clonotype: A single base separates this from a much larger clone, so it may be a read error. The V call is TRBV9, the J call TRBJ2-7; TRBD1 agrees at 7 bases. The germline gives CDR1 SGDLS, CDR2 YYNGEE. V lost 0 bases to trimming and J lost 4 bases; unmatched junction nucleotides: 7. The length of the CDR3 is 15 residues. CDR3 protein: CASSVAWDSGYEQYF. The CDR3 DNA reads as TGTGCCAGCAGCGTAGCTTGGGACAGTGGGTACGAGCAGTACTTC. The complete variable domain, with remaining parts taken from reference TRBV9 and TRBJ2-7, reads DSGVTQTPKHLITATGQRVTLRCSPRSGDLSVYWYQQSLDQGLQFLIQYYNGEERAKGNILERFSAQQFPDLHSELNLSSLELGDSALYFCASSVAWDSGYEQYFGPGTRLTVT.

This clonotype was counted a few times. This rearrangement joins TRBV2 to TRBJ2-7; weak D call: TRBD1 (5 bases). CDR1 SNHLY and CDR2 FYNNEI come from the germline V gene. This CDR3 is 15 amino acids long. Trimming stripped 1 base from V and 5 bases from J, with 15 bases between. The CDR3 loop is CASSEDPGLSHEQYF. CDR3 nucleotides: TGTGCCAGCAGTGAAGACCCAGGGTTGTCCCACGAGCAGTACTTC.

This clonotype was observed a handful of times. This sequence joins TRBV20-1 and TRBJ2-7; possible D gene TRBD2, 6 bases. Trimming removed 3 bases from V and 6 bases from J, with 24 bases in between. Germline CDR1 reads DFQATT; CDR2 reads SNEGSKA (reference sequence). The CDR3 is 16 residues long. The CDR3 loop is CSARGVERRGTGEQYF. CDR3 sequence (DNA): TGCAGTGCTAGGGGGGTCGAAAGGAGGGGTACGGGCGAGCAGTACTTC.

This clonotype was detected many times. The chain uses TRBV7-9 and TRBJ2-7; D remains unclear. The ends were cut back, 0 bases at V and 4 bases at J, with 7 bases in the middle. Germline CDR1 and CDR2: SEHNR and FQNEAQ (reference sequence). CDR3 length: 13 residues. CDR3 DNA sequence: TGTGCCAGCAGCTTAGCTGTGAGGTACGAGCAGTACTTC. Its protein is CASSLAVRYEQYF. Filled out from reference TRBV7-9 and TRBJ2-7, the complete variable domain reads DTGVSQNPRHKITKRGQNVTFRCDPISEHNRLYWYRQTLGQGPEFLTYFQNEAQLEKSRLLSDRFSAERPKGSFSTLEIQRTEQGDSAMYLCASSLAVRYEQYFGPGTRLTVT.

The chain uses TRBV28 and TRBJ2-3; 10 positions match TRBD2. CDR3 length: 21 amino acids. Trimming removed 3 bases from V and 2 bases from J; junction bases left unmatched: 20. CDR1 and CDR2 (germline): MDHEN, SYDVKM. The CDR3 loop reads CASSFQSPSSGGRNPTDTQYF. The CDR3 region has the DNA TGTGCCAGCAGTTTTCAGTCTCCCTCTAGCGGGGGAAGAAATCCCACAGATACGCAGTATTTT. The whole variable domain, remainder taken from reference TRBV28 and TRBJ2-3, is DVKVTQSSRYLVKRTGEKVFLECVQDMDHENMFWYRQDPGLGLRLIYFSYDVKMKEKGDIPEGYSVSREKKERFSLILESASTNQTSMYLCASSFQSPSSGGRNPTDTQYFGPGTRLTVL.

In its sample, this clonotype was seen a few times. The V and J genes are TRBV5-1 and TRBJ2-3; weak D call: TRBD2 (6 bases). Per germline, CDR1 SGHRS and CDR2 YFSETQ. Deletions cut 0 bases from V and 2 bases from J, with 16 bases between. The CDR3 has 17 residues. This chain's CDR3 is CASSLADGVRDTDTQYF. The CDR3 DNA reads TGCGCCAGCAGCTTGGCCGACGGGGTGCGGGACACAGATACGCAGTATTTT.

V is TRBV6-1 and J is TRBJ2-2; D unresolved. The germline V and J ends were trimmed by 6 bases and 0 bases, with 11 bases remaining between them. The CDR3 extends over 15 amino acids. CDR1 and CDR2 (germline): MNHNS, SASEGT. This CDR3 is CASRVNLANTGELFF. CDR3 in DNA: TGTGCCAGCAGGGTGAACCTAGCGAACACCGGGGAGCTGTTTTTT.

This clonotype was seen a handful of times. The rearrangement uses TRBV5-5 and TRBJ1-2; D is uncertain. V gave up 0 bases and J gave up 1 base, with 7 bases separating them. CDR3 length: 14 amino acids. The germline V gene has CDR1 SGHKS and CDR2 YYEKEE (reference sequence). CDR3 in DNA: TGTGCCAGCAGCTTGGAAGCAGATAACTATGGCTACACCTTC. This codes for CASSLEADNYGYTF.

The CDR3 sequence: CASSVDGVSGNTIYF. CDR3 in DNA: TGTGCCAGCAGCGTAGACGGAGTCTCTGGAAACACCATATATTTT. The chain joins TRBV9 to TRBJ1-3; no definite D call. This CDR3 contains 15 residues. CDR1 is SGDLS, CDR2 YYNGEE, per germline. V dropped 0 bases and J dropped 0 bases, with 7 bases sitting between them.

This clonotype was counted a few times. The chain combines TRBV6-1 with TRBJ2-3; 10 nucleotides agree with TRBD2. The ends lost 6 bases at V and 0 bases at J; junction bases unmatched: 9. Per germline, CDR1 MNHNS and CDR2 SASEGT. The CDR3 sequence is 17 residues long. The CDR3: CASRPPLAGASTDTQYF. The DNA for the CDR3 is TGTGCCAGCAGGCCTCCCCTAGCGGGGGCTAGCACAGATACGCAGTATTTT.

This clonotype was counted only a few times. The chain recombines TRBV12-3 or TRBV12-4 with TRBJ2-7; 11 nucleotides line up with TRBD2. The CDR3 loop spans 14 amino acids. J lost 4 bases, V lost 5 bases, and 4 bases had no gene match. CDR3: CASSQTSGIYEQYF. The CDR3 coding sequence is TGTGCCAGCAGTCAGACTAGCGGGATATACGAGCAGTACTTC.

This clonotype was seen a handful of times. J is TRBJ2-6 and V is TRBV7-2; D ambiguous. The length of the CDR3 is 16 residues. CDR1 and CDR2 from the germline V gene are SGHTA and FQGNSA. V lost 3 bases, J lost 0 bases, and 9 bases lay in between. CDR3 in amino acids: CASSFRYASGANVLTF. The CDR3 coding sequence is TGTGCCAGCAGCTTTAGGTACGCCTCTGGGGCCAACGTCCTGACTTTC.

The chain uses TRBV5-1 and TRBJ2-1, with 9 bases matching TRBD2. CDR3 length equals 15 residues. J gave up 6 bases and V 4 bases, and 8 bases lay outside the gene matches. Germline V CDR1 and CDR2: SGHRS, YFSETQ. The CDR3 DNA follows: TGCGCCAGCAGCAAAAGATCTAGCGGGACCAATGAGCAGTTCTTC. Translated: CASSKRSSGTNEQFF.

In its sample, this clonotype was seen a few times. As DNA, the CDR3 is TGTGCCACCTCAAAGGGGGGGCACTACGAGCAGTACTTC. Its protein is CATSKGGHYEQYF. The chain links TRBV7-9 to TRBJ2-7, with a weak D call TRBD2 (7 bases). Per the germline V gene, CDR1 is SEHNR and CDR2 is FQNEAQ (reference sequence). CDR3 length: 13 amino acids. Trimming took 10 bases from V and 3 from J, leaving 16 bases between them.

The rearrangement joins TRBV20-1 to TRBJ2-5; D is perhaps TRBD1 or TRBD2 (5 bases each). This CDR3 is 13 amino acids long. Germline CDR1 is DFQATT and CDR2 is SNEGSKA (reference sequence). V was cut by 5 bases and J by 5 bases, with 15 bases left in between. CDR3 coding DNA: TGCAGTGCTCCCGGACATGGGACGGAGACCCAGTACTTC. Translating gives CSAPGHGTETQYF.

This clonotype has at least ten counts. CDR3 residues: CATGHTYEQYF. The CDR3 region has the DNA TGTGCCACGGGACATACCTACGAGCAGTACTTC. The chain recombines TRBV5-5 with TRBJ2-7; D possibly corresponds to TRBD1 (6 bases). Germline V lookup: CDR1 SGHKS, CDR2 YYEKEE (reference sequence). The CDR3 is 11 residues long. V lost 9 bases and J lost 2, with 9 bases in between. Together with reference TRBV5-5 and TRBJ2-7, the CDR3 gives the full variable domain: DAGVTQSPTHLIKTRGQQVTLRCSPISGHKSVSWYQQVLGQGPQFIFQYYEKEERGRGNFPDRFSARQFPNYSSELNVNALLLGDSALYLCATGHTYEQYFGPGTRLTVT.

The table lists this clonotype with a few counts. This chain links TRBV29-1 with TRBJ2-4; D gene ambiguous. The CDR3 length is 11 residues. V lost 2 bases and J 7 bases, leaving 6 bases between the germline ends. Germline-derived CDR1 and CDR2 are SQVTM and ANQGSEA. DNA for the CDR3: TGCAGCGTTGAAAGGCAGAACATTCAGTACTTC. This sequence encodes CSVERQNIQYF. Full variable domain (remainder filled in from reference TRBV29-1 and TRBJ2-4): SAVISQKPSRDICQRGTSLTIQCQVDSQVTMMFWYRQQPGQSLTLIATANQGSEATYESGFVIDKFPISRPNLTFSTLTVSNMSPEDSSIYLCSVERQNIQYFGAGTRLSVL.

The genes are TRBV29-1 and TRBJ2-1; TRBD1 aligns across 7 bases. After removal of 3 bases from V and 7 bases from J, the junction contained 6 bases not matched to a gene. This CDR3 comprises 13 residues. Germline lookup yields CDR1 SQVTM and CDR2 ANQGSEA. The CDR3 sequence: CSVDTGVLNEQFF. CDR3 nucleotides: TGCAGCGTTGATACAGGGGTTTTGAATGAGCAGTTCTTC.